The rows below give T cell receptor beta chains drawn from one sample of a study of identical twins. MiXCR, applied by TCRdb to the 5' RACE reads, yields one record per CDR3 protein. The sample lists 700,000 or so distinct CDR3 sequences; approximately 9% were seen once. This same sample was also part of a study on yellow fever vaccine responses in identical twins.

Sequences were obtained from PBMCs. Receptors originate from a woman younger than 30 in good health. The CDR3 runs from the conserved cysteine through the conserved F or W. The D gene is left open where the match is weak. For some rows the clone size is stated as once, few or many, or as a class when expanded; others skip it.

abundance	v_gene	j_gene	d_gene	CDR3aa	CDR3nt
few	TRBV7-9	TRBJ2-5	NA	CASSLEARGETQYF	TGTGCCAGCAGCTTAGAGGCCAGAGGAGAGACCCAGTACTTC
few	TRBV28	TRBJ2-7	TRBD1	CASSLRPGQSYEQYF	TGTGCCAGCAGTTTAAGGCCGGGACAGAGTTACGAGCAGTACTTC
NA	TRBV20-1	TRBJ2-1	NA	CSASMGAGNEQFF	TGCAGTGCTAGTATGGGGGCAGGGAATGAGCAGTTCTTC
NA	TRBV21-1	TRBJ2-1	NA	CASSKDPGQCWYNEQFF	TGTGCCAGCAGCAAAGATCCGGGCCAGTGTTGGTACAATGAGCAGTTCTTC
many	TRBV12-3/TRBV12-4	TRBJ1-4	NA	CASSLVGGAEEKLFF	TGTGCCAGCAGTTTAGTTGGGGGCGCAGAGGAAAAACTGTTTTTT
few	TRBV6-5	TRBJ2-1	TRBD2	CASSYLAELGYNEQFF	TGTGCCAGCAGTTACCTAGCGGAGTTGGGGTACAATGAGCAGTTCTTC
few	TRBV24-1	TRBJ2-1	NA	CATSDFNAITSNEQFF	TGTGCCACCAGTGATTTTAACGCCATCACTAGTAATGAGCAGTTCTTC
NA	TRBV7-9	TRBJ2-5	NA	CASSLITGRETQYF	TGTGCCAGCAGCTTAATAACGGGGCGGGAGACCCAGTACTTC
NA	TRBV20-1	TRBJ2-1	TRBD2	CSARDPFLAGDYNEQFF	TGCAGTGCTAGAGATCCTTTCCTAGCGGGGGATTACAATGAGCAGTTCTTC
many	TRBV6-2/TRBV6-3	TRBJ2-7	TRBD1	CASSYRPGQGIGEQYF	TGTGCCAGCAGTTACCGCCCGGGACAGGGCATCGGCGAGCAGTACTTC
NA	TRBV14	TRBJ2-1	TRBD1	CASSQVMGTGTEQFF	TGTGCCAGCAGCCAAGTCATGGGGACAGGTACGGAGCAGTTCTTC
NA	TRBV20-1	TRBJ2-1	TRBD1	CSASQGWAYNEQFF	TGCAGTGCTTCACAGGGGTGGGCCTACAATGAGCAGTTCTTC
NA	TRBV20-1	TRBJ2-3	TRBD1	CSASWGKGQGTDTQYF	TGCAGTGCTAGTTGGGGAAAGGGACAGGGAACAGATACGCAGTATTTT
many	TRBV27	TRBJ1-6	TRBD1	CASSSGTGDNSPLHF	TGTGCCAGCAGTTCTGGGACAGGAGATAATTCACCCCTCCACTTT
NA	TRBV5-1	TRBJ1-2	NA	CASSFDRSIYTF	TGCGCCAGCAGCTTCGACAGGTCTATCTACACCTTC
few	TRBV11-1	TRBJ2-1	TRBD2	CASSSPPGLAGFAGNEQFF	TGTGCCAGCAGCTCCCCACCAGGGCTAGCGGGGTTCGCCGGGAATGAGCAGTTCTTC
NA	TRBV10-1	TRBJ2-5	NA	CASPRELFQYF	TGCGCCAGCCCCCGCGAGCTATTCCAGTACTTC
many	TRBV6-2/TRBV6-3	TRBJ2-1	NA	CASSYNTPTGHEQFF	TGTGCCAGCAGTTACAACACACCGACAGGCCATGAGCAGTTCTTC
NA	TRBV4-3	TRBJ2-7	NA	CASSLRTAAGHEQYF	TGCGCCAGCAGCCTACGGACAGCAGCGGGCCACGAGCAGTACTTC
few	TRBV9	TRBJ2-1	TRBD1	CASSVADRGLYNEQFF	TGTGCCAGCAGCGTAGCGGACAGGGGGCTCTACAATGAGCAGTTCTTC
many	TRBV7-9	TRBJ1-4	NA	CASSLVVGLQGDEKLFF	TGTGCCAGCAGCTTAGTTGTGGGCCTTCAAGGGGATGAAAAACTGTTTTTT
few	TRBV11-3	TRBJ2-2	NA	CASSLYLTGELFF	TGTGCCAGCAGCTTATATTTGACCGGGGAGCTGTTTTTT
many	TRBV5-1	TRBJ2-1	NA	CASSTQDRYNEQFF	TGCGCCAGCAGCACACAGGACCGCTACAATGAGCAGTTCTTC
few	TRBV9	TRBJ1-2	TRBD1	CASSAGGQDYGYTF	TGTGCCAGCAGCGCGGGGGGACAGGACTATGGCTACACCTTC
many	TRBV3-1	TRBJ2-2	NA	CASSQKASLNTGELFF	TGTGCCAGCAGCCAAAAAGCTAGCTTAAACACCGGGGAGCTGTTTTTT
NA	TRBV20-1	TRBJ2-1	TRBD2	CSAKLAGVDNEQFF	TGCAGTGCTAAACTAGCGGGAGTTGACAATGAGCAGTTCTTC
few	TRBV7-2	TRBJ2-1	TRBD2	CASSLVPGLRPSNEQFF	TGTGCCAGCAGCTTAGTTCCGGGACTACGTCCTAGCAATGAGCAGTTCTTC